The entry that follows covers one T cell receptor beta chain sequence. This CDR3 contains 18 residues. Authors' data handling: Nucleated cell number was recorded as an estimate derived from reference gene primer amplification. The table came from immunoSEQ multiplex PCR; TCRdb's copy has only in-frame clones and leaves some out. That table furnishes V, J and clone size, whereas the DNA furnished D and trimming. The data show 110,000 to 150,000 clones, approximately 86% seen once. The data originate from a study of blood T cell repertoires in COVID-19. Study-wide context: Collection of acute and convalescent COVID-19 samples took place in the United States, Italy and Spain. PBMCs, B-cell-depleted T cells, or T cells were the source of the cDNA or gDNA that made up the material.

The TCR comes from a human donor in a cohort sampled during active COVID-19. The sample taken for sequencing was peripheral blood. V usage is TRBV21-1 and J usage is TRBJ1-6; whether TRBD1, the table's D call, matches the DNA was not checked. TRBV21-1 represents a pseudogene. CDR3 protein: CASSKTRGSQGCNSPLHF. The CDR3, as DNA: TGTGCCAGCAGCAAAACCCGAGGATCTCAGGGTTGTAATTCACCCCTCCACTTT.